The clone carrying this T cell receptor (beta chain) was counted a few times. Its target is unknown. The record originates from a study of vaccination and CD4 T cells after COVID-19. Study outcomes and limitations: Median SARS-CoV-2-reactive clonotype numbers rose nonsignificantly, 21 to 38. Relatively few convalescent patients were studied, without early post-infection timepoints.

With the Oncomine TCR Beta short-read assay, DNA from cultured CD4+ T cells was sequenced. TCRdb itself ran the PCR reads through MiXCR, one entry per CDR3 protein. The repertoire holds 12,000 or so distinct CDR3 sequences, 44% seen once, with more than 6% in the top ten. CDR1 is SGHVS, CDR2 FNYEAQ, per germline. The CDR3 is 15 amino acids. Trimming shortened V by 5 bases and J by 1 base, and 14 bases separated the two germline ends. Treatment given: roughly 10-day PBMC culture with coronavirus spike peptide pools or control peptides (ViraFEST assay). Expanded clonotypes were found by TCR sequencing after peptide-pool stimulation (ViraFEST).

The V gene is TRBV7-6, the J gene TRBJ2-5; D perhaps matches TRBD1 (6 bases). Sequenced: CD4+ T cells from blood, cultured in vitro. The sequence was obtained from a human donor who had recovered from COVID-19. CDR3 loop: CASSPTRTVQETQYF. CDR3 DNA sequence: TGTGCCAGCAGCCCAACAAGGACAGTCCAAGAGACCCAGTACTTC.